The entry below gives a single TCR beta chain sequence along with its context. The table came from immunoSEQ multiplex PCR; TCRdb's copy has only in-frame clones and leaves some out. Seen here are 50,000 to 65,000 clones, 60% to 85% observed once, and the top ten hold about 3.4%. CDR1 and CDR2 (germline): SGHRS, YFSETQ. V shed 0 bases, J shed 2 bases, and the junction held 5 bases outside the gene matches. The CDR3 is made up of 16 amino acids. The entry originates in a study of early stage breast cancer tumors. The source is a person in their thirties with breast cancer. The V call is TRBV5-1, the J call TRBJ2-3, with 8 bases that match TRBD2. Source material: blood. For the CDR3, the DNA is TGCGCCAGCAGCTTGGGTGCGGGAGGCTACACAGATACGCAGTATTTT. This gives the protein CASSLGAGGYTDTQYF.